Given below is one TCR beta chain in context. Its antigen is not known. This specimen comes from a study of T cell repertoires in ileal Crohn's disease. V was shortened by 7 bases and J by 7 bases, with 17 bases between the two germline ends. The CDR3 contains 14 residues. The germline V gene encodes CDR1 SNHLY and CDR2 FYNNEI. Using immunoSEQ multiplex PCR, the repertoire was profiled, and TCRdb retains in-frame clones only, with some absent. The table lists about 12,000 clones, 75% to 85% of them singletons. Study findings and constraints: Endoscopy was done a median around 7.5 months after surgery.

Time point described: neoterminal ileum biopsy at postoperative endoscopy, about 6 months after surgery. Sample: ileal tissue. The TCR originated in an adult with Crohn's disease. The chain uses TRBV2 and TRBJ1-5; a weak D match, TRBD1 (6 bases). CDR3 DNA sequence: TGTGCCAGCACAACAGGGCCGGGCGGACAGCCCCAGCATTTT. Protein: CASTTGPGGQPQHF.